This T cell receptor (beta chain) was documented in a study of Graves' ophthalmopathy and Graves' hyperthyroidism. Beta-chain TCR CDR3 regions were amplified from RNA transcripts. The first-round RT-PCR employed HTBI primers together with the Qiagen OneStep RT-PCR kit. A multiplex PCR was then performed as the second round. Using its own MiXCR run on the multiplex PCR reads, TCRdb lists one record per CDR3 protein. The table includes more than 1,000,000 distinct CDR3 sequences, about 35% detected once. V was cut by 0 bases and J by 5 bases, with 8 bases left in between. The CDR3 extends over 13 amino acids. Germline V lookup: CDR1 GTSNPN, CDR2 SVGIG (reference sequence).

V and J are TRBV30 and TRBJ1-5; D is possibly TRBD1 (5 bases). This receptor was identified in an adult man with Graves' hyperthyroidism. The sample taken for sequencing was peripheral blood or thyroid tissue (not recorded which). Here the CDR3 DNA reads TGTGCCTGGAGTGTACGAGGGGATCAGCCCCAGCATTTT. It encodes CAWSVRGDQPQHF.